Described below is a single T cell receptor (beta chain) sequence and its context. The CDR3 loop spans 15 amino acids. V lost 1 base, J lost 5 bases, and 5 bases stayed unmatched. Germline V gives CDR1 SGHTA, CDR2 FQGNSA. This record belongs to a study of blood T cell repertoires in COVID-19. Study information: T cells, B-cell-depleted T cells, or PBMCs provided the cDNA or gDNA that served as material.

Original handling: Scientists estimated how many nucleated cells there were by amplifying reference gene primers. Only in-frame clones appear in the TCRdb table, and some are missing; sequencing was by immunoSEQ multiplex PCR. That table is the source of V, J and clone size, and D and trimming were worked out from the DNA. The repertoire includes about 140,000 clones, around 81% of them detected once, and around 1.5% sits in the top ten. The TCR sequence derives from a human donor in a cohort sampled during active COVID-19. Sequencing used peripheral blood. The chain carries TRBV7-2 and TRBJ1-2, with TRBD1 matching 9 bases. CDR3 region: CASSLDPDRGYGYTF. As DNA, the CDR3 is TGTGCCAGCAGCTTAGACCCCGACAGGGGGTATGGCTACACCTTC.